The 14 T cell receptor beta chains reported below all come from one sample, sequenced in a study of T cell responses to AZD1222 COVID-19 vaccine. The data were produced by immunoSEQ multiplex PCR, yet TCRdb's version contains in-frame clones alone and is incomplete. The table records about 120,000 clones, more than 85% of them present only once. Sequenced here: peripheral blood, sampled on day 0 of AZD1222 vaccination. The origin of the receptors is an adult in good health.

This clone was picked up many times. The chain links TRBV4-2 to TRBJ2-7; 10 bases line up with TRBD2. CDR1 LGHNA and CDR2 YNFKEQ come from the germline V gene. This CDR3 is 15 amino acids long. After removal of 1 base from V and 2 bases from J, the junction contained 2 bases not matched to a gene. As DNA, the CDR3 is TGTGCCAGCAGCCAAGGGAGCGGGGGGGCCTACGAGCAGTACTTC. This translates into CASSQGSGGAYEQYF.

This clone has only a few counts. V gene TRBV5-6 combines with J gene TRBJ1-5, with a tentative D call TRBD1 (6 bases). Per the germline V gene, CDR1 is SGHDT and CDR2 is YYEEEE. The V end was cut by 3 bases, the J end by 0 bases, with 19 bases between. The CDR3 consists of 18 residues. In DNA form, the CDR3 reads TGTGCCAGCAGCTCCACTTTGACAGGAGGTTATAGCAATCAGCCCCAGCATTTT. Amino acids: CASSSTLTGGYSNQPQHF.

The chain couples TRBV19 to TRBJ1-2, with D unresolved. Trimming stripped 2 bases from V and 1 base from J, with 8 bases between. Germline V gene lookup returns CDR1 LNHDA and CDR2 SQIVND (reference sequence). This CDR3 region has 14 residues. CDR3 sequence (DNA): TGTGCCAGTAGTATATCAGAAAATAACTATGGCTACACCTTC. It yields the protein CASSISENNYGYTF.

This clone has only one observation. This chain uses TRBV11-2 with TRBJ1-1; the D is unclear. The germline V gene encodes CDR1 SGHAT and CDR2 FQNNGV. The CDR3 totals 14 residues. With 5 bases removed from V and 1 base from J, the gap between germline ends came to 11 bases. The CDR3 coding sequence is TGTGCCAGCAGCCTGGTCGGGAAGAACACTGAAGCTTTCTTT. Residues: CASSLVGKNTEAFF.

The chain couples TRBV5-4 to TRBJ1-2, with a possible D match to TRBD1 (6 bases). From germline, CDR1 is SGHNT and CDR2 YYREEE (reference sequence). V dropped 6 bases and J dropped 1 base, with 19 bases sitting between them. The CDR3 length is 16 residues. Here the CDR3 reads CASTPSGGSHNYGYTF. In nucleotides, the CDR3 is TGTGCCAGCACCCCCAGCGGGGGCTCTCATAACTATGGCTACACCTTC.

A few counts support this clone. The V gene is TRBV19, the J gene TRBJ1-4; TRBD1 matches 9 bases. With V trimmed by 7 bases and J by 3 bases, 6 bases remained unmatched. Germline V gene lookup returns CDR1 LNHDA and CDR2 SQIVND (reference sequence). CDR3 size: 15 residues. The CDR3 region has the DNA TGTGCCAGTACCACAGGGGGCATGGCTAATGAAAAACTGTTTTTT. Encoded protein: CASTTGGMANEKLFF.

The chain uses TRBV6-1 and TRBJ1-4; D not resolved. V lost 2 bases, J lost 4 bases, and 11 bases lay in between. CDR3 length: 15 residues. CDR1 is MNHNS and CDR2 is SASEGT in the germline V gene. CDR3 DNA sequence: TGTGCCAGCAGTGAAAACATGGCTCTTAATGAAAAACTGTTTTTT. It yields the protein CASSENMALNEKLFF.

The sample holds a few counts of this clone. This rearrangement joins TRBV7-9 to TRBJ1-2; D gene unclear. Germline V gene lookup returns CDR1 SEHNR and CDR2 FQNEAQ (reference sequence). The CDR3 length is 12 residues. Trimming pared 5 bases from V and 4 bases from J, leaving 8 bases between. CDR3 in amino acids: CASSAWGYGYTF. In DNA form, the CDR3 reads TGTGCCAGCAGCGCATGGGGCTATGGCTACACCTTC.

This chain joins TRBV5-1 and TRBJ2-6; the D gene is possibly TRBD1 (5 bases). From germline, CDR1 is SGHRS and CDR2 YFSETQ. This CDR3 has 17 amino acids. Trimming stripped 4 bases from V and 0 bases from J, with 14 bases between. The CDR3: CASSKGHRNSGANVLTF. DNA of the CDR3: TGCGCCAGCAGCAAAGGACATAGGAACTCTGGGGCCAACGTCCTGACTTTC.

The gene calls are TRBV15 and TRBJ1-6, with 7 bases lining up with TRBD1. The ends lost 0 bases at V and 7 bases at J; junction bases unmatched: 0. The CDR3 covers 14 residues. Germline values: CDR1 LNHNV, CDR2 YYDKDF (reference sequence). As DNA, the CDR3 is TGTGCCACCAGCAGAGACAGGGGGAATTCACCCCTCCACTTT. This sequence encodes CATSRDRGNSPLHF.

V and J are TRBV5-6 and TRBJ1-6; the D is unclear. The V end lost 0 bases, the J end lost 5 bases, and 15 bases lay between the germline ends. The CDR3 covers 17 residues. Per the germline V gene, CDR1 is SGHDT and CDR2 is YYEEEE. The CDR3 bases are TGTGCCAGCAGCTTGGGGCCGAAGGTAGGCGATAATTCACCCCTCCACTTT. Protein sequence: CASSLGPKVGDNSPLHF. The complete variable domain, with remaining parts taken from reference TRBV5-6 and TRBJ1-6, reads DAGVTQSPTHLIKTRGQQVTLRCSPKSGHDTVSWYQQALGQGPQFIFQYYEEEERQRGNFPDRFSGHQFPNYSSELNVNALLLGDSALYLCASSLGPKVGDNSPLHFGNGTRLTVT.

The CDR3: CATAGMNTEAFF. In nucleotides, the CDR3 is TGTGCCACGGCAGGGATGAACACTGAAGCTTTCTTT. V is TRBV19 and J is TRBJ1-1; perhaps TRBD1 as D (5 bases). The V gene lost 10 bases and the J gene lost 0 bases, with 9 bases spanning the gap. In germline, CDR1 is LNHDA, CDR2 SQIVND (reference sequence). The CDR3 length is 12 residues.

The chain employs TRBV6-5 and TRBJ1-2; TRBD1 matches 7 bases. This CDR3 has 10 amino acids. The germline V gene has CDR1 MNHEY and CDR2 SVGAGI. The CDR3 nucleotides read TGTGCAACTCAGGGGGGAGGCTACACCTTC. It specifies CATQGGGYTF.

The table lists this clone with many counts. The chain combines TRBV18 with TRBJ2-2; TRBD1 agrees at 9 bases. V lost 3 bases and J lost 6; bases outside the gene matches: 8. The CDR3 is made up of 16 amino acids. Germline CDR1 KGHSH, CDR2 LQKENI. The CDR3 DNA is TGTGCCAGCTCACCGCGACAGGGGGAAGTTCCCGGGGAGCTGTTTTTT. This codes for CASSPRQGEVPGELFF.